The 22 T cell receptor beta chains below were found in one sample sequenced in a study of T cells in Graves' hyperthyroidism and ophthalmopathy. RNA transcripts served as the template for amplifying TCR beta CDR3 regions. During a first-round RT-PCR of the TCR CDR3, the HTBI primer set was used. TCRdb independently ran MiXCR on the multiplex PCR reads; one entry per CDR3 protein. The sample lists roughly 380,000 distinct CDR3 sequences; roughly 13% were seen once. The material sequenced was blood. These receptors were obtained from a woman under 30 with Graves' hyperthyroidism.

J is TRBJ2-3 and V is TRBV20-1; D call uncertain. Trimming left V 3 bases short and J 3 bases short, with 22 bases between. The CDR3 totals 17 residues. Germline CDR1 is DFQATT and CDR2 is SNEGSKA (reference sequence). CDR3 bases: TGCAGTGCTAGTAACTGGCGCCGAATGAGTAATACAGATACGCAGTATTTT. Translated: CSASNWRRMSNTDTQYF.

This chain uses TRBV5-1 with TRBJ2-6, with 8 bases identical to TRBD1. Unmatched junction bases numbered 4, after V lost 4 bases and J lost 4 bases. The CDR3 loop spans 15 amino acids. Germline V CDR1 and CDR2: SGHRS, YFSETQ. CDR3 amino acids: CASSGTGGGANVLTF. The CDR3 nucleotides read TGCGCCAGCAGCGGAACAGGGGGGGGGGCCAACGTCCTGACTTTC. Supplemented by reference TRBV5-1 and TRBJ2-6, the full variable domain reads KAGVTQTPRYLIKTRGQQVTLSCSPISGHRSVSWYQQTPGQGLQFLFEYFSETQRNKGNFPGRFSGRQFSNSRSEMNVSTLELGDSALYLCASSGTGGGANVLTFGAGSRLTVL.

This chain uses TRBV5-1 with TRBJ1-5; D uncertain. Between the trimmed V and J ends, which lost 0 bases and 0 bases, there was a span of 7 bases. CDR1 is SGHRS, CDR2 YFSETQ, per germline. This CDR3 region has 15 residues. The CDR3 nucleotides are TGCGCCAGCAGCTTGGGGGGTATTAGCAATCAGCCCCAGCATTTT. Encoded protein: CASSLGGISNQPQHF. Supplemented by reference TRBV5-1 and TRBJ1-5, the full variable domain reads KAGVTQTPRYLIKTRGQQVTLSCSPISGHRSVSWYQQTPGQGLQFLFEYFSETQRNKGNFPGRFSGRQFSNSRSEMNVSTLELGDSALYLCASSLGGISNQPQHFGDGTRLSIL.

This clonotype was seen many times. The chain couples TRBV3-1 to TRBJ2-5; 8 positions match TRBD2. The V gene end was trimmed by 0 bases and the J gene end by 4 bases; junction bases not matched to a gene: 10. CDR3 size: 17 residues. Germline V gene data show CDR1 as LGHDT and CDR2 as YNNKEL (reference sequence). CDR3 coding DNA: TGTGCCAGCAGCCAAGATTGGAGCGGGGGTATGGTAGAGACCCAGTACTTC. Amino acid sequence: CASSQDWSGGMVETQYF.

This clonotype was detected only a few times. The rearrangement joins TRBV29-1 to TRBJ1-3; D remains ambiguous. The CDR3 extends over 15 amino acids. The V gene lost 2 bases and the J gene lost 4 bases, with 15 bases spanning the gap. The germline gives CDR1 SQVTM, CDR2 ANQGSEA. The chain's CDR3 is CSVERKGPVGNTIYF. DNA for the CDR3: TGCAGCGTTGAAAGAAAGGGCCCCGTGGGAAACACCATATATTTT.

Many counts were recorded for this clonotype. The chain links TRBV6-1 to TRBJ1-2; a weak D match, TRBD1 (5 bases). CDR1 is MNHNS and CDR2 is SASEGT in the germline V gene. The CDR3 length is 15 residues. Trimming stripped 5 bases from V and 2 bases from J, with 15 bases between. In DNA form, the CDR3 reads TGTGCCAGCAGTCCTCGTGGACAACTAAACTATGGCTACACCTTC. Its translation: CASSPRGQLNYGYTF.

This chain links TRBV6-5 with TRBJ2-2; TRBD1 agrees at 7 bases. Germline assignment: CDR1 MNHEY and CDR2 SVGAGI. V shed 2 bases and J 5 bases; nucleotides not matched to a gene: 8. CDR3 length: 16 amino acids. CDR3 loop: CASSYGVAGGTGELFF. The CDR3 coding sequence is TGTGCCAGCAGTTACGGGGTGGCAGGGGGTACCGGGGAGCTGTTTTTT.

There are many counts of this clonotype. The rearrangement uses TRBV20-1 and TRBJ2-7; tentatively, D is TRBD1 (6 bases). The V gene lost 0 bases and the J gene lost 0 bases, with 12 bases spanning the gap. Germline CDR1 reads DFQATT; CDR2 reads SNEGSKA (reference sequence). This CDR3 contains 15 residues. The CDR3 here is CSARDSGTSSYEQYF. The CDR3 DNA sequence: TGCAGTGCTAGAGATTCAGGGACAAGCTCCTACGAGCAGTACTTC.

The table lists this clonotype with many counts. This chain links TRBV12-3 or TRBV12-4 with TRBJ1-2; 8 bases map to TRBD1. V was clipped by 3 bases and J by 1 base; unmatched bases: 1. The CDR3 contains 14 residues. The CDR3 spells CASSFGQGNYGYTF. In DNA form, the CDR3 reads TGTGCCAGCAGTTTCGGACAGGGTAACTATGGCTACACCTTC.

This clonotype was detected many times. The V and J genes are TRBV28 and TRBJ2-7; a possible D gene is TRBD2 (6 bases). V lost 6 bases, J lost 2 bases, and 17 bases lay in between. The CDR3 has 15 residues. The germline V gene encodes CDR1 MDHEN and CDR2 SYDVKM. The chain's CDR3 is CASSSGGSSPYEQYF. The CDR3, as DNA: TGTGCCAGCAGCTCCGGGGGTTCCTCCCCCTACGAGCAGTACTTC.

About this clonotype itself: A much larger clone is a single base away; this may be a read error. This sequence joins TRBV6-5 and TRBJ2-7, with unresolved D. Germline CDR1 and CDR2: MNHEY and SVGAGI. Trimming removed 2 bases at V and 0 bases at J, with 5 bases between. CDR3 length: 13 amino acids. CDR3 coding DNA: TGTGCCAGCAGTTACGCCAGCTCCTACGAGCAGTACTTC. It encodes CASSYASSYEQYF.

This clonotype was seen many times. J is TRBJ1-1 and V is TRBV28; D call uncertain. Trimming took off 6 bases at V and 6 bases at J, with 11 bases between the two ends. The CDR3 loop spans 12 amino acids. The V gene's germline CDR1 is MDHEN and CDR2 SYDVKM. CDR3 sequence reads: CASREGRSEAFF. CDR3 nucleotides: TGTGCCAGCAGGGAAGGACGGTCTGAAGCTTTCTTT.

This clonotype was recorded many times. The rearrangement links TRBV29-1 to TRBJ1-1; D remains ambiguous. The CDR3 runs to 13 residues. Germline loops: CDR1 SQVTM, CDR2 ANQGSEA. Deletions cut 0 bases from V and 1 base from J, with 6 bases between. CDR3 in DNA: TGCAGCGTTGAAGAAGGAGGGAACACTGAAGCTTTCTTT. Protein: CSVEEGGNTEAFF.

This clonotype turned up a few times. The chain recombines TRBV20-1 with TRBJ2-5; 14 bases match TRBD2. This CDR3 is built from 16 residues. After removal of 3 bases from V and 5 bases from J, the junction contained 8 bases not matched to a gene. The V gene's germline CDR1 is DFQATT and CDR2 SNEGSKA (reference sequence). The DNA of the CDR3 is TGCAGTGCTAGGAAGACTAGCGGGAGGGCCGGGGAGACCCAGTACTTC. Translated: CSARKTSGRAGETQYF.

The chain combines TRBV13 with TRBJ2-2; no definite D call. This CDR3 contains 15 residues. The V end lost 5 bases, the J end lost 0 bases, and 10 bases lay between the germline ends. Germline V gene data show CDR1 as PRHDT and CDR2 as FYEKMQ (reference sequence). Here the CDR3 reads CASSPEWANTGELFF. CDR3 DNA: TGTGCCAGCAGCCCGGAGTGGGCGAACACCGGGGAGCTGTTTTTT.

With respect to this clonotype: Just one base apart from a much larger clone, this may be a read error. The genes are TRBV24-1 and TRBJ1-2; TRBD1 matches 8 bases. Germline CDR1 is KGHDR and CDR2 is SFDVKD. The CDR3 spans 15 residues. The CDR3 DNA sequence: TGTGCCATCAGTGATCAGGGGGCTCTTAACTATGGCTACACCTTC. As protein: CAISDQGALNYGYTF.

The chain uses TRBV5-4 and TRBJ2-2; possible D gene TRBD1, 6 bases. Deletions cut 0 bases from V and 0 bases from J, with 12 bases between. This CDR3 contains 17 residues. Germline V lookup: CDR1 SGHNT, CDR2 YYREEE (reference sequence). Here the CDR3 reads CASSLAQGIPNTGELFF. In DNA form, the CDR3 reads TGTGCCAGCAGCTTGGCCCAGGGGATTCCGAACACCGGGGAGCTGTTTTTT. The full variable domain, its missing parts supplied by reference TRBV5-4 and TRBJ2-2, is ETGVTQSPTHLIKTRGQQVTLRCSSQSGHNTVSWYQQALGQGPQFIFQYYREEENGRGNFPPRFSGLQFPNYSSELNVNALELDDSALYLCASSLAQGIPNTGELFFGEGSRLTVL.

CDR3 sequence reads: CSVEAGELFF. The CDR3 DNA is TGCAGCGTTGAGGCCGGGGAGCTGTTTTTT. The chain employs TRBV29-1 and TRBJ2-2; no clear D. This CDR3 comprises 10 residues. Germline loops: CDR1 SQVTM, CDR2 ANQGSEA. The ends were cut back, 3 bases at V and 6 bases at J, with 2 bases in the middle.

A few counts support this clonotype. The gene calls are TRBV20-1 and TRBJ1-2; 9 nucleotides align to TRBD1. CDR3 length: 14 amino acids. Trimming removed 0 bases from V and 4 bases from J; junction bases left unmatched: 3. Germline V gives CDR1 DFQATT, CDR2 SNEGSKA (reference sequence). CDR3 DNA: TGCAGTGCTAGAGAACGGGACAGGGTCTATGGCTACACCTTC. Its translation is CSARERDRVYGYTF.

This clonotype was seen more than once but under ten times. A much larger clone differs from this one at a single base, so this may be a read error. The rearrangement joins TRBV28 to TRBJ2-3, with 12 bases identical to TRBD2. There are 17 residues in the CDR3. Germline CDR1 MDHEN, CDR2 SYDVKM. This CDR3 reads CASSPPRRLAGADTRYF. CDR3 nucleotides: TGTGCCAGCAGCCCTCCGCGGCGACTAGCGGGAGCAGATACGCGGTATTTT. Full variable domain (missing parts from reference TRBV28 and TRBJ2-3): DVKVTQSSRYLVKRTGEKVFLECVQDMDHENMFWYRQDPGLGLRLIYFSYDVKMKEKGDIPEGYSVSREKKERFSLILESASTNQTSMYLCASSPPRRLAGADTRYFGPGTRLTVL.

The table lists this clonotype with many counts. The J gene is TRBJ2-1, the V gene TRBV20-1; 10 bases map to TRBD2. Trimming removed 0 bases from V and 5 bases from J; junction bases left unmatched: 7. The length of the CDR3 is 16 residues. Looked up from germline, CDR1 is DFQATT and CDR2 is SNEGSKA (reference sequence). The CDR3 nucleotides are TGCAGTGCTAGAGATTGGCTAGCGGGAGTCCACAATGAGCAGTTCTTC. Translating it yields CSARDWLAGVHNEQFF.

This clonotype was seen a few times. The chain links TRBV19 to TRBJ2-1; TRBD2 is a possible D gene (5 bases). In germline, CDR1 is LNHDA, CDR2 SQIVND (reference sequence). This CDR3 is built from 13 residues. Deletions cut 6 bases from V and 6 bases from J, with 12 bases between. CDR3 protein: CASRDLSTNEQFF. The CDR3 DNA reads TGTGCCAGTAGGGACTTATCCACCAATGAGCAGTTCTTC.